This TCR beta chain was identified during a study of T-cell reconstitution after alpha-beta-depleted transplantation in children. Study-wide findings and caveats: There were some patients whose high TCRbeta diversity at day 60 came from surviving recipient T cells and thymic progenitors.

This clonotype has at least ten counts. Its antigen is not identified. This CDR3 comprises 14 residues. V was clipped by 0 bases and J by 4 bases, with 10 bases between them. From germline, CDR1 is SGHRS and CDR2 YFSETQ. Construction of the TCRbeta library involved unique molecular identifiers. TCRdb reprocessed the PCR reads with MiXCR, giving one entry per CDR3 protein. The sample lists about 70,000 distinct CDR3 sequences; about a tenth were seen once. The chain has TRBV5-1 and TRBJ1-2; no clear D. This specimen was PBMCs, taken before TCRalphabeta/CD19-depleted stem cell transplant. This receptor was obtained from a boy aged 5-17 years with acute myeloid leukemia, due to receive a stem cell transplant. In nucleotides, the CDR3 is TGCGCCAGCAGCTTGGCCGGGGAGGTCTATGGCTACACCTTC. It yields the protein CASSLAGEVYGYTF.